Each of the 10 T cell receptor beta chains below was sequenced from the same sample in a study of CD8+ T cells in alopecia areata. After isolation, RNA underwent reverse transcription to generate cDNA as the sequencing template. Here immunoSEQ multiplex PCR was the method, and the copy in TCRdb shows in-frame clones only, minus some. The data contain approximately 280,000 clones, 58% of them singletons. Treatment meaning: oral pan-JAK inhibitor, 5-10 mg twice daily. Here the sequenced sample was CD4+ T cells sorted from blood, taken at week 24, from a patient treated with tofacitinib. The receptors were gathered from a human donor with alopecia areata.

The chain joins TRBV10-3 to TRBJ2-3; D ambiguous. V dropped 3 bases and J dropped 6 bases, with 7 bases sitting between them. Per germline, CDR1 ENHRY and CDR2 SYGVKD. CDR3 length: 12 residues. CDR3 bases: TGTGCCATCAGTGAAATGGGGGATACGCAGTATTTT. Its translation is CAISEMGDTQYF.

V gene TRBV29-1 combines with J gene TRBJ2-5; D might be TRBD1 (6 bases). The V gene's germline CDR1 is SQVTM and CDR2 ANQGSEA. Trimming removed 5 bases at V and 4 bases at J, with 17 bases between. The CDR3 extends over 14 amino acids. Written as DNA, the CDR3 is TGCAGCGTTCTCAACCAGGGGTTGGGAGAGACCCAGTACTTC. It codes for CSVLNQGLGETQYF.

This sequence joins TRBV29-1 and TRBJ1-2; 9 nucleotides align to TRBD1. Germline assignment: CDR1 SQVTM and CDR2 ANQGSEA. With V trimmed by 6 bases and J by 4 bases, 6 bases remained unmatched. The CDR3 length is 13 residues. DNA for the CDR3: TGCAGCGTCTCGAGACAGGGGGGCTATGGCTACACCTTC. Amino acid sequence: CSVSRQGGYGYTF.

The chain recombines TRBV7-6 with TRBJ2-3; 9 bases fit TRBD2. V shed 2 bases and J 5 bases; nucleotides not matched to a gene: 17. The CDR3 spans 19 residues. The germline CDR1 and CDR2 sequences are SGHVS and FNYEAQ. In nucleotides, the CDR3 is TGTGCCAGCAGCTTACAAAAATCCGGAAGAGCGGGGGGTCGAGATACGCAGTATTTT. This sequence encodes CASSLQKSGRAGGRDTQYF. The whole variable domain, remainder taken from reference TRBV7-6 and TRBJ2-3, is GAGVSQSPRYKVTKRGQDVALRCDPISGHVSLYWYRQALGQGPEFLTYFNYEAQQDKSGLPNDRFSAERPEGSISTLTIQRTEQRDSAMYRCASSLQKSGRAGGRDTQYFGPGTRLTVL.

The rearrangement links TRBV2 to TRBJ1-2; D remains ambiguous. Germline-derived CDR1 and CDR2 are SNHLY and FYNNEI. Trimming shortened V by 8 bases and J by 5 bases, and 15 bases separated the two germline ends. This CDR3 comprises 13 residues. CDR3 residues: CASCRGPRYGYTF. CDR3 DNA sequence: TGTGCCAGCTGTCGCGGCCCGCGGTATGGCTACACCTTC.

V gene TRBV30 combines with J gene TRBJ1-6; 11 bases agree with TRBD1. The V and J ends lost 5 bases and 10 bases, in that order; junction bases with no gene match: 4. CDR3 length: 13 amino acids. Per the germline V gene, CDR1 is GTSNPN and CDR2 is SVGIG (reference sequence). In DNA, the CDR3 is TGTGCCTGGGGACAGGGGGCGCGATCACCCCTCCACTTT. Protein product: CAWGQGARSPLHF.

Turning to this clone: The junction departs from germline at one end; a sequencing error may be responsible. Additional DNA sequences in this sample encode the identical CDR3. The gene calls are TRBV6-5 and TRBJ1-2; no clear D gene. This CDR3 is 11 amino acids long. The germline V gene encodes CDR1 MNHEY and CDR2 SVGAGI. CDR3 in DNA: TGTGCCAGCAGTTCTTCATATGGCTACACTTTC. This encodes CASSSSYGYTF.

As concerns this clone: The same CDR3 is also encoded by other DNA sequences in this sample. The rearrangement uses TRBV30 and TRBJ2-3; 11 positions agree with TRBD2. The CDR3 is 14 amino acids. Germline CDR1 is GTSNPN and CDR2 is SVGIG (reference sequence). Germline trimming cut 3 bases from V and 2 bases from J; bases unmatched to any gene: 1. CDR3 nucleotides: TGTGCCTGGAGGACTAGCGGGGCCACAGATACGCAGTATTTT. It yields the protein CAWRTSGATDTQYF.

This clone was detected only a few times. The CDR3 spells CASSLGQLTEAFF. CDR3 coding DNA: TGCGCCAGCAGCTTGGGACAGCTCACTGAAGCTTTCTTT. J is TRBJ1-1 and V is TRBV5-1, with D perhaps matching TRBD1 (5 bases). This CDR3 has 13 residues. V lost 0 bases and J lost 4, with 7 bases in between. Germline loops: CDR1 SGHRS, CDR2 YFSETQ.

This clone has at least ten counts. This rearrangement joins TRBV7-9 to TRBJ1-5; TRBD1 matches at 7 bases. The CDR3 spans 14 residues. V lost 3 bases, J lost 7 bases, and 6 bases stayed unmatched. CDR1 and CDR2 from the germline V gene are SEHNR and FQNEAQ (reference sequence). As DNA, the CDR3 is TGTGCCAGCAGCTTCGCAGGGGGAAACCAGCCCCAGCATTTT. This sequence encodes CASSFAGGNQPQHF.